The text below deals with one T cell receptor (beta chain). Its target is unknown. The CDR3 loop spans 18 amino acids. Germline V lookup: CDR1 SGHNT, CDR2 YYREEE (reference sequence). V was clipped by 0 bases and J by 2 bases; unmatched bases: 11. Amplification used 60 Vbeta primers and 13 Jbeta primers. Produced via immunoSEQ multiplex PCR; TCRdb's table is partial and in-frame only. This sample's table has some 150,000 clones. The sample belongs to a study of cytomegalovirus exposure and HLA in healthy donors. Points from the study as a whole: A missense DCLRE1C variant was associated with V- and J-gene trimming of TCR beta chains in a later analysis, and an independent cohort replicated the association. The majority of TCR sequences were rare, yet some public TCRs appeared in many donors. Presence/absence analyses treated sequencing depth as roughly uniform across donors. Previous analysis showed most TCR beta V segments were productive about 90% or about 30% of the time.

Sequencing was done on a sample of PBMCs. This sequence originates from a woman aged 18 to 35 in good health and CMV-seropositive. This sequence joins TRBV5-4 and TRBJ2-3; 8 positions match TRBD2. In nucleotides, the CDR3 is TGTGCCAGCAGCTTGGGCAGCGGGGGATCCATTTACACAGATACGCAGTATTTT. It specifies CASSLGSGGSIYTDTQYF. Drawing the rest from reference TRBV5-4 and TRBJ2-3, the complete variable domain is ETGVTQSPTHLIKTRGQQVTLRCSSQSGHNTVSWYQQALGQGPQFIFQYYREEENGRGNFPPRFSGLQFPNYSSELNVNALELDDSALYLCASSLGSGGSIYTDTQYFGPGTRLTVL.